The T cell receptor (beta chain) under discussion was sequenced for a study of T-cell reconstitution after alpha-beta-depleted transplantation in children. Note on this clonotype: Antigen unknown.

Molecular barcoding with unique molecular identifiers was used for the TCRbeta library. TCRdb analysed the PCR reads with MiXCR anew, one entry per CDR3 protein. The sample lists some 100,000 distinct CDR3 sequences, less than 25% seen once, with over 20% in the top ten. In germline, CDR1 is DFQATT, CDR2 SNEGSKA (reference sequence). The CDR3 runs to 12 residues. Trimming took off 4 bases at V and 8 bases at J, with 12 bases between the two ends. Points from the study as a whole: After transplant, at about two months, alpha-beta T cells were reportedly derived from several hundred expanded graft clones. Newly produced T cells mostly accounted for T-cell counts and diversity one year post-transplant. TCRbeta diversity was high at day 60 in some patients (a result of surviving recipient T cells and thymic progenitors).

The sequence was obtained from a boy aged 2-9 years with acute lymphoblastic leukemia, due to receive a stem cell transplant. Sequencing used PBMCs, obtained before TCRalphabeta/CD19-depleted stem cell transplant. The rearrangement joins TRBV20-1 to TRBJ2-4; the D call may be TRBD1 or TRBD2 (5 bases each). The CDR3 bases are TGCAGTGCTACCCCTCTGGGGGACATTCAGTACTTC. Translated: CSATPLGDIQYF.